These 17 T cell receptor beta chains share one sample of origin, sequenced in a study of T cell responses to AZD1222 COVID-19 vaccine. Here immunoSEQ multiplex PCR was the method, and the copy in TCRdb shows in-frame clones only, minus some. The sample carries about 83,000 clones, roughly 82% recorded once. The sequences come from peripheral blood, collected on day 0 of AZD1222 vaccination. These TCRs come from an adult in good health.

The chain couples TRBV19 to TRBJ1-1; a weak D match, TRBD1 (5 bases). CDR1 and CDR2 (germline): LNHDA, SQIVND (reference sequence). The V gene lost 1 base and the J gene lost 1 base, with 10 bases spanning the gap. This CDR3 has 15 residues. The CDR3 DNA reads TGTGCCAGTAGTATAGGACGGGGCTGGAACACTGAAGCTTTCTTT. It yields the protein CASSIGRGWNTEAFF.

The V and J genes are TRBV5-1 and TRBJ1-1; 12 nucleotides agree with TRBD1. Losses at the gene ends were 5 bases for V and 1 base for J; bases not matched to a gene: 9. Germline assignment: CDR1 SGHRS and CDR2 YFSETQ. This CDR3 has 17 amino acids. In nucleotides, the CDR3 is TGCGCCAGCAGTAAAACGGGACAGGGGGCCGGGAACACTGAAGCTTTCTTT. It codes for CASSKTGQGAGNTEAFF.

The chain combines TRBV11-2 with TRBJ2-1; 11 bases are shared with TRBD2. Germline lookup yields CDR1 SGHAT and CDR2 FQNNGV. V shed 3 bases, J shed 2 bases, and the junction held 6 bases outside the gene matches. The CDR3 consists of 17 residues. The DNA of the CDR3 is TGTGCCAGCAGCTTCCCTGGGACTAGCGGCCCCTACAATGAGCAGTTCTTC. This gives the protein CASSFPGTSGPYNEQFF.

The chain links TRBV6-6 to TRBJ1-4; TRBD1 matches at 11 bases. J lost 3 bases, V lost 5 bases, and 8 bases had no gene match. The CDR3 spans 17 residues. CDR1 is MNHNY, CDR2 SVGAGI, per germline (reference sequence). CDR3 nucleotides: TGTGCCAGCAGTCACCGCGGGACAGGGGGTCCTAATGAAAAACTGTTTTTT. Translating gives CASSHRGTGGPNEKLFF.

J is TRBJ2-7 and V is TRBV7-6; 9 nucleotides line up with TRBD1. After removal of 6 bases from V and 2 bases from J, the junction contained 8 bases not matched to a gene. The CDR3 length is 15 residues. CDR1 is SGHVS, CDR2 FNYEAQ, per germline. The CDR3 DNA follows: TGTGCCAGCAGACACACCGGGACAGGGACCTACGAGCAGTACTTC. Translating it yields CASRHTGTGTYEQYF.

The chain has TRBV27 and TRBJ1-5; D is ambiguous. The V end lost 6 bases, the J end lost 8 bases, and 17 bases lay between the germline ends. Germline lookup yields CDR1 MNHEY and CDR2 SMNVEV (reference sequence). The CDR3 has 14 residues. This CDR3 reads CASRSLRAPEPQHF. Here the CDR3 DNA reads TGTGCCAGCAGATCCCTAAGGGCCCCGGAGCCCCAGCATTTT.

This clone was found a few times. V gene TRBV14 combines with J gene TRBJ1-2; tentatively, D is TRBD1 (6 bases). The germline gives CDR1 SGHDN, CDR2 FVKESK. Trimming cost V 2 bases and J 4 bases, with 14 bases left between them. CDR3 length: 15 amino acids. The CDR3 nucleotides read TGTGCCAGCAGCCAATCCATAGGACAGCTCTATGGCTACACCTTC. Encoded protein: CASSQSIGQLYGYTF. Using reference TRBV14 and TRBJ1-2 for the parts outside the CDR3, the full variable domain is EAGVTQFPSHSVIEKGQTVTLRCDPISGHDNLYWYRRVMGKEIKFLLHFVKESKQDESGMPNNRFLAERTGGTYSTLKVQPAELEDSGVYFCASSQSIGQLYGYTFGSGTRLTVV.

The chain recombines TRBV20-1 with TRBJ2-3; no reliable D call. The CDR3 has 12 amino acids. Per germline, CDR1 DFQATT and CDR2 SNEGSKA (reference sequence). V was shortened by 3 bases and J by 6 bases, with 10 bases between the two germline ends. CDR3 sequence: CSASWSVDTQYF. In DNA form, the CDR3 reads TGCAGTGCTAGTTGGTCGGTGGATACGCAGTATTTT.

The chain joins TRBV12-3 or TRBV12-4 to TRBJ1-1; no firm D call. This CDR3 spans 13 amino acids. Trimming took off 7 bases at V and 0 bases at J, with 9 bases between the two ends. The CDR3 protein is CASTQKVNTEAFF. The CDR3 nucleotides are TGTGCCAGCACCCAGAAAGTGAACACTGAAGCTTTCTTT.

The CDR3 loop is CASSVMGPGDYTF. The CDR3 DNA reads TGTGCCAGCAGCGTCATGGGCCCTGGTGACTACACCTTC. V gene TRBV5-6 combines with J gene TRBJ1-2, with unresolved D. The V and J ends lost 4 bases and 10 bases respectively, with 17 bases between them. The CDR3 is 13 residues long. Germline-derived CDR1 and CDR2 are SGHDT and YYEEEE.

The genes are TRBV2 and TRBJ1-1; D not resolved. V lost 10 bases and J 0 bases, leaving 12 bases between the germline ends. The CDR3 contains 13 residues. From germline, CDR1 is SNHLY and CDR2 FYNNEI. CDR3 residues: CANPKGLNTEAFF. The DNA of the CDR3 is TGTGCCAACCCGAAAGGGTTGAACACTGAAGCTTTCTTT.

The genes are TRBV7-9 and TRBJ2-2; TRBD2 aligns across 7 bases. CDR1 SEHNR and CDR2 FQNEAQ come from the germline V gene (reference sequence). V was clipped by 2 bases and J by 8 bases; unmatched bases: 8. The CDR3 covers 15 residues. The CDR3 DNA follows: TGTGCCAGCAGCTTAATGTCTGGCGGGAGTGGGGAGCTGTTTTTT. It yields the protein CASSLMSGGSGELFF.

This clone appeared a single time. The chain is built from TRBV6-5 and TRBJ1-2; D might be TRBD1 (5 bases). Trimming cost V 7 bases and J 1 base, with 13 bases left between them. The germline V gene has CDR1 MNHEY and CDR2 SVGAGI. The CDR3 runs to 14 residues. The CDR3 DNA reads TGTGCCAGCACCCTCTCCGGGGGTAACTATGGCTACACCTTC. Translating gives CASTLSGGNYGYTF.

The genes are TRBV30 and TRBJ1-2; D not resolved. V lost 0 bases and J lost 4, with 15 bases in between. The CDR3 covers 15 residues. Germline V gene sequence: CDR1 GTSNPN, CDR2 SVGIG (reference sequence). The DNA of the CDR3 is TGTGCCTGGAGTGTAAATAGAGGGATAGCCTATGGCTACACCTTC. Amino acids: CAWSVNRGIAYGYTF. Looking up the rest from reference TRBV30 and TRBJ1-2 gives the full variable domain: SQTIHQWPATLVQPVGSPLSLECTVEGTSNPNLYWYRQAAGRGLQLLFYSVGIGQISSEVPQNLSASRPQDRQFILSSKKLLLSDSGFYLCAWSVNRGIAYGYTFGSGTRLTVV.

The CDR3: CASSSPGTGPFEQYF. CDR3 bases: TGTGCCAGCAGTTCCCCCGGGACAGGGCCCTTTGAGCAGTACTTC. This chain joins TRBV27 and TRBJ2-7; TRBD1 matches at 9 bases. This CDR3 comprises 15 residues. Germline CDR1 is MNHEY and CDR2 is SMNVEV (reference sequence). V gave up 4 bases and J gave up 7 bases; unmatched junction bases: 11.

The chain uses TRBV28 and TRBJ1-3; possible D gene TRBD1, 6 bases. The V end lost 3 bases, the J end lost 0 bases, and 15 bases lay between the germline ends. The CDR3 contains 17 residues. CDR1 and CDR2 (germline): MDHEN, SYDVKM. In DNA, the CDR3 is TGTGCCAGCAGTTTTGCAGGACAGATGTTCTCTGGAAACACCATATATTTT. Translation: CASSFAGQMFSGNTIYF.

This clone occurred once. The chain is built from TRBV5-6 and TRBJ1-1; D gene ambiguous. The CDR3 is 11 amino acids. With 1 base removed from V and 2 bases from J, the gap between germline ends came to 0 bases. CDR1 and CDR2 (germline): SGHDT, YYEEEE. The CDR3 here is CASSLNTEAFF. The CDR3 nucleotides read TGTGCCAGCAGCTTGAACACTGAAGCTTTCTTT.